The rows below give T cell receptor beta chains drawn from one sample of a study of blood T cells in healthy people across ages. TCRdb recomputed calls from the 5' RACE reads with MiXCR, one row per CDR3 protein. The repertoire consists of fewer than 800,000 distinct CDR3 sequences, with roughly 49% occurring once and the leading ten covering 25% to 35%. Sequencing was carried out using blood. Receptor source: an older woman in good health. Both conserved end residues are part of each CDR3. Fields, in order: V gene, clone size, D gene, J gene, CDR3 protein, CDR3 DNA. D genes are given only for firm matches. Rows may omit the clone size; those that give it use once, few, many or a size class.

>TRBV20-1|NA|TRBD2|TRBJ2-3
CSQTSGAMDTQYF
TGCAGTCAGACTAGCGGAGCGATGGATACGCAGTATTTT
>TRBV20-1|once|TRBD2|TRBJ2-2
CSARGSGSITGELFF
TGCAGTGCTAGAGGTAGCGGGAGTATCACCGGGGAGCTGTTTTTT
>TRBV4-2|NA|TRBD1|TRBJ2-1
CASSQDLGQGYNEQFF
TGTGCCAGCAGCCAAGATCTGGGACAGGGTTACAATGAGCAGTTCTTC
>TRBV6-6|NA|NA|TRBJ2-1
CASSYLAAGRNEQFF
TGTGCCAGCAGTTACCTGGCGGCAGGGAGGAATGAGCAGTTCTTC
>TRBV28|NA|TRBD1|TRBJ1-2
CASSSRQGVGYGYTF
TGTGCCAGCAGTTCCCGACAGGGGGTTGGCTATGGCTACACCTTC
>TRBV6-1|NA|NA|TRBJ2-2
CASSNTGLGSIFANTGELFF
TGTGCCAGCAGCAACACCGGCTTGGGCAGTATCTTCGCGAACACCGGGGAGCTGTTTTTT
>TRBV5-1|few|NA|TRBJ1-4
CASSFAGVTEKLFF
TGCGCCAGCAGCTTTGCAGGGGTGACTGAAAAACTGTTTTTT
>TRBV5-1|NA|NA|TRBJ2-1
CASSIRDSAGDEQFF
TGCGCCAGCAGCATACGGGACTCGGCTGGCGATGAGCAGTTCTTC
>TRBV7-3|NA|TRBD2|TRBJ2-3
CASSIRGSGSSDTQYF
TGTGCCAGCAGCATCCGAGGTAGCGGGAGTTCAGATACGCAGTATTTT
>TRBV9|NA|NA|TRBJ1-1
CASSVGTLMGTEAFF
TGTGCCAGCAGCGTAGGGACTTTAATGGGCACTGAAGCTTTCTTT
>TRBV12-3/TRBV12-4|NA|TRBD1|TRBJ1-2
CASSPRGVGYGYTF
TGTGCCAGCAGCCCCAGGGGGGTTGGCTATGGCTACACCTTC
>TRBV13|NA|NA|TRBJ2-5
CASSPIGEQYF
TGTGCCAGCAGCCCAATCGGTGAGCAGTACTTC
>TRBV5-1|NA|NA|TRBJ2-2
CASSPPGSGYTGELFF
TGCGCCAGCAGCCCCCCTGGTAGCGGATACACCGGGGAGCTGTTTTTT
>TRBV7-8|NA|TRBD1|TRBJ2-6
CASSFSKGGRESSGANVLTF
TGTGCCAGCAGCTTTAGCAAAGGGGGCAGGGAGAGCTCTGGGGCCAACGTCCTGACTTTC
>TRBV25-1|NA|TRBD2|TRBJ2-1
CASSRRGRAYNEQFF
TGTGCCAGCAGCCGTCGGGGGAGGGCCTACAATGAGCAGTTCTTC
>TRBV20-1|NA|NA|TRBJ2-3
CSAREGGAKDTQYF
TGCAGTGCTAGAGAGGGGGGGGCCAAAGATACGCAGTATTTT
>TRBV7-2|NA|TRBD2|TRBJ2-7
CASSLRDYQAPYEQYF
TGTGCCAGCAGCCTGAGGGACTATCAGGCACCTTACGAGCAGTACTTC
>TRBV9|NA|NA|TRBJ1-2
CASSTQGGYTF
TGTGCCAGCAGCACCCAAGGTGGCTACACCTTC
>TRBV29-1|NA|NA|TRBJ2-7
CSVAVDSYEQYF
TGCAGCGTGGCTGTAGACTCCTACGAGCAGTACTTC
>TRBV7-2|NA|NA|TRBJ2-3
CASSFRAQGDTQYF
TGTGCCAGCAGCTTCCGGGCGCAAGGAGATACGCAGTATTTT
>TRBV4-3|NA|NA|TRBJ1-2
CASSQRSTDLYGYTF
TGCGCCAGCAGCCAAAGATCGACGGACCTCTATGGCTACACCTTC
>TRBV9|NA|NA|TRBJ2-3
CASSARTFDGTQYF
TGTGCCAGCAGCGCTAGAACGTTTGACGGTACGCAGTATTTT
>TRBV10-3|NA|NA|TRBJ1-4
CAIRPTGDFRKLFF
TGTGCCATCAGGCCCACGGGGGACTTTCGGAAACTGTTTTTT
>TRBV5-1|NA|NA|TRBJ2-7
CASSWGTRDSQYF
TGCGCCAGCAGCTGGGGGACGAGAGACAGTCAGTACTTC
>TRBV20-1|NA|NA|TRBJ2-3
CSALPALDTQYF
TGCAGTGCCCTGCCCGCGTTGGATACGCAGTATTTT
>TRBV27|NA|TRBD2|TRBJ2-5
CASSWARRGEQYF
TGTGCCAGCAGTTGGGCCAGGCGGGGGGAGCAGTACTTC
>TRBV5-8|few|NA|TRBJ1-1
CASRWGQRDEAFF
TGTGCCAGCAGGTGGGGGCAGAGAGATGAAGCTTTCTTT
>TRBV20-1|NA|NA|TRBJ1-2
CSARDPRQTYYGYTF
TGCAGTGCTAGAGATCCACGACAGACCTACTATGGCTACACCTTC
>TRBV4-2|NA|TRBD2|TRBJ2-3
CASSQEFRQREGDTQYF
TGTGCCAGCAGCCAAGAATTTCGTCAGCGGGAGGGAGATACGCAGTATTTT
>TRBV7-2|NA|NA|TRBJ1-2
CACSLVPGNYGYTF
TGTGCCTGCAGCTTAGTGCCAGGAAACTATGGCTACACCTTC
>TRBV4-2|NA|NA|TRBJ1-2
CASSQDTRDYGYTF
TGTGCCAGCAGCCAAGATACGCGCGACTATGGCTACACCTTC
>TRBV20-1|NA|NA|TRBJ2-7
CSAVDALGSYEQYF
TGCAGTGCCGTGGACGCACTGGGCTCCTACGAGCAGTACTTC
>TRBV7-2|few|NA|TRBJ2-7
CASSLARDSYEQYF
TGTGCCAGCAGCTTAGCACGGGACTCCTACGAGCAGTACTTC
>TRBV19|NA|TRBD2|TRBJ2-1
CANSNRGGNEQFF
TGTGCCAATAGTAACCGCGGGGGCAATGAGCAGTTCTTC
>TRBV7-9|NA|NA|TRBJ1-4
CASTWTDEKLFF
TGTGCCAGTACCTGGACGGACGAAAAACTGTTTTTT